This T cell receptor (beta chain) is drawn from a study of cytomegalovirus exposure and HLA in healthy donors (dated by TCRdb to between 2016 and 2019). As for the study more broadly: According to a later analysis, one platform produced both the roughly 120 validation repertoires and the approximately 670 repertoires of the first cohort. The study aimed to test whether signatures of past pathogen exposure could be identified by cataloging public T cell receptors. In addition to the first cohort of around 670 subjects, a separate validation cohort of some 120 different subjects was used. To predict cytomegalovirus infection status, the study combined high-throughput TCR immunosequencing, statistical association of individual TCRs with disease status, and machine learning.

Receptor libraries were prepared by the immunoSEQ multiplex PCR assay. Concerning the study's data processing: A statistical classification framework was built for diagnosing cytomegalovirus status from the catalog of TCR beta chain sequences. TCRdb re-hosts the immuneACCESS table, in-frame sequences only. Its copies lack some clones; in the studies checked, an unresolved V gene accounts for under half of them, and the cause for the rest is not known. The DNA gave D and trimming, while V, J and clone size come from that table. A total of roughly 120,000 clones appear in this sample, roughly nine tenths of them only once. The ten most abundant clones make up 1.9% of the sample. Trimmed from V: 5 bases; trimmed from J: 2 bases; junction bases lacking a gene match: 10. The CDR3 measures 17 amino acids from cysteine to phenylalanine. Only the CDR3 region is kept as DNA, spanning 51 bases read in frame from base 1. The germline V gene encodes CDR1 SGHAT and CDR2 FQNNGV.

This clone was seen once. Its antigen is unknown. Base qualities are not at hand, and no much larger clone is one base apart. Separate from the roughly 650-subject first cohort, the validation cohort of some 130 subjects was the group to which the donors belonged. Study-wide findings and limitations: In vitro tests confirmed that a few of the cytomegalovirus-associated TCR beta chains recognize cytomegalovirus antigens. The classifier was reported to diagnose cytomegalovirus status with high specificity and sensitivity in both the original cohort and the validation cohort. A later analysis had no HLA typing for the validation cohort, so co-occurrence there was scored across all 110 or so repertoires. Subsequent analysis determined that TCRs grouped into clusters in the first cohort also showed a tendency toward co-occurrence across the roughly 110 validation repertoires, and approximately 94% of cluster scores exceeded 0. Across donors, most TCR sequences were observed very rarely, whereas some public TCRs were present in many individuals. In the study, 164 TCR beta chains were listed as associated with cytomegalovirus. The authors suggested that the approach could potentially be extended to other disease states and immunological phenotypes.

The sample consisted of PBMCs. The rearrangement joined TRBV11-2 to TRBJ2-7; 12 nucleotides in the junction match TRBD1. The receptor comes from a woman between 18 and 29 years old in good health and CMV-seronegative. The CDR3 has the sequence CASSGRGQGAPAYEQYF. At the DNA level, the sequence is TGTGCCAGCAGCGGCCGGGGACAGGGGGCGCCAGCCTACGAGCAGTACTTC.